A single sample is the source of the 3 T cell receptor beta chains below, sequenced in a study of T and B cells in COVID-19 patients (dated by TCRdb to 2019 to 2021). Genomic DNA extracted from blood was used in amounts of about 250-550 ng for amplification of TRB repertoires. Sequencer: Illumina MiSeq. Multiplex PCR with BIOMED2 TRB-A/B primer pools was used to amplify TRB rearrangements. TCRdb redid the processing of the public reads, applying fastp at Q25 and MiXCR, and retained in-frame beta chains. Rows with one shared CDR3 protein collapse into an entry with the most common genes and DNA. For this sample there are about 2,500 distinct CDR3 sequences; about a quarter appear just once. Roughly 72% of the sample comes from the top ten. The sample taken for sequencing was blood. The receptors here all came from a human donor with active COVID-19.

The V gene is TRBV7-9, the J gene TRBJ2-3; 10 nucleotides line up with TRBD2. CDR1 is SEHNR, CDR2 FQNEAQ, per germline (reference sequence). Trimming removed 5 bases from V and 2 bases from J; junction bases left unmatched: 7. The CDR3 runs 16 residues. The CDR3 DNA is TGTGCCAGCAGCCCCGGGACTAGCGCACACACAGATACGCAGTATTTT. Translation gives CASSPGTSAHTDTQYF. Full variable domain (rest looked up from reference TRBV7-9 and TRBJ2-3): DTGVSQNPRHKITKRGQNVTFRCDPISEHNRLYWYRQTLGQGPEFLTYFQNEAQLEKSRLLSDRFSAERPKGSFSTLEIQRTEQGDSAMYLCASSPGTSAHTDTQYFGPGTRLTVL.

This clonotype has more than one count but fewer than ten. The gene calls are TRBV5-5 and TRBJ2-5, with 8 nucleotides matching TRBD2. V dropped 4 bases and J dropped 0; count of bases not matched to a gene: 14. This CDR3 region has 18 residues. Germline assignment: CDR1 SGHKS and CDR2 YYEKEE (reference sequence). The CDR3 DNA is TGTGCCAGCAGCCCAGTCGGGGGACGGGAGGGATACCAAGAGACCCAGTACTTC. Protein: CASSPVGGREGYQETQYF.

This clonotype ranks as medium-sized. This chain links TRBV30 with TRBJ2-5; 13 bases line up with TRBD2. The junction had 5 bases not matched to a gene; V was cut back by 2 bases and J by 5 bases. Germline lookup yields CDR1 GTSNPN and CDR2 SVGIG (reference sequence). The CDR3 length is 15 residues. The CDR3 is CAWSTGTSGTETQYF. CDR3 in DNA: TGTGCCTGGAGTACAGGGACTAGCGGGACGGAGACCCAGTACTTC.